The sequence of this T cell receptor (beta chain) was determined in a study of T cell responses to AZD1222 COVID-19 vaccine. Whole-study findings and limits: Mostly white British, mostly female donors; authors suggested clonal diversity may be underestimated.

Regarding this clone: Its antigen remains unknown.

The repertoire was sequenced with immunoSEQ multiplex PCR; TCRdb's copy has only in-frame clones and lacks some. The repertoire holds 250,000 to 300,000 clones, with 85% to 95% as singletons. This clonotype was obtained from an adult who received the AZD1222 COVID-19 vaccine. The specimen was peripheral blood, collected 28 days after the second AZD1222 dose.

CDR3 in amino acids: CASRLDGDGPQHF. In DNA form, the CDR3 reads TGTGCCAGCAGGTTGGACGGGGATGGGCCCCAGCATTTT. This chain connects TRBV6-5 to TRBJ1-5; D not certain. Trimming pared 6 bases from V and 9 bases from J, leaving 15 bases between. The germline V gene has CDR1 MNHEY and CDR2 SVGAGI. The CDR3 runs 13 residues.